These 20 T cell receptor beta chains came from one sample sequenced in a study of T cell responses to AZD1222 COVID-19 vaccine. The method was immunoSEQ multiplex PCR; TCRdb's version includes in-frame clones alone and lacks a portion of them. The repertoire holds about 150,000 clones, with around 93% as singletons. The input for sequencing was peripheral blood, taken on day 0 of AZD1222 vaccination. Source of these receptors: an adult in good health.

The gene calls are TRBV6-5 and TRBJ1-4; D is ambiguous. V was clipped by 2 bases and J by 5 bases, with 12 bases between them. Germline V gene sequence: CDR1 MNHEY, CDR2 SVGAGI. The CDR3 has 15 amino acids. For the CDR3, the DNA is TGTGCCAGCAGTTACGGGGTGGAAGGGAATGAAAAACTGTTTTTT. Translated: CASSYGVEGNEKLFF.

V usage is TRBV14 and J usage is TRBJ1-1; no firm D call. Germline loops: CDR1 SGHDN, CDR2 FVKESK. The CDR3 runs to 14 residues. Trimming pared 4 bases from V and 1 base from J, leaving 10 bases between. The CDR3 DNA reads TGTGCCAGCAGCCTGGGGATTGGGAACACTGAAGCTTTCTTT. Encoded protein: CASSLGIGNTEAFF.

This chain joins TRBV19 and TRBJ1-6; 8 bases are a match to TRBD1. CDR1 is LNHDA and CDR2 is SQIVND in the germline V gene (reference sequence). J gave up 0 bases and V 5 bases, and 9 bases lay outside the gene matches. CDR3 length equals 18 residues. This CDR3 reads CASSAGQVRDSYNSPLHF. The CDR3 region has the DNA TGTGCCAGTAGTGCGGGACAGGTCAGAGACTCCTATAATTCACCCCTCCACTTT.

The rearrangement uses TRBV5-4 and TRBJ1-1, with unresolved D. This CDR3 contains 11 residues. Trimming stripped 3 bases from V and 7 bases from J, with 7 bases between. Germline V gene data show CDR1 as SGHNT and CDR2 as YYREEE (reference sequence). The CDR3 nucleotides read TGTGCCAGCAGCTATCGAAGTGAAGCTTTCTTT. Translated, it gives CASSYRSEAFF.

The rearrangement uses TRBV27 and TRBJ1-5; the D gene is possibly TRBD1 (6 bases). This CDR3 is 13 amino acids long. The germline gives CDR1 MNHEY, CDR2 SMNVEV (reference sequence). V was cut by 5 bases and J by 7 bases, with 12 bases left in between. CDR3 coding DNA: TGTGCCAGCAGTCCGTGGGGGGGCCAGCCCCAGCATTTT. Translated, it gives CASSPWGGQPQHF.

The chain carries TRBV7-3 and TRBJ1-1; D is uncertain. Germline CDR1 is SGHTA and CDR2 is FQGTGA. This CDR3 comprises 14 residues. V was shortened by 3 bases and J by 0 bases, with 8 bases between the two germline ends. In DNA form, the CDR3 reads TGTGCCAGCAGCTTCGACGGTATGAACACTGAAGCTTTCTTT. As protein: CASSFDGMNTEAFF.

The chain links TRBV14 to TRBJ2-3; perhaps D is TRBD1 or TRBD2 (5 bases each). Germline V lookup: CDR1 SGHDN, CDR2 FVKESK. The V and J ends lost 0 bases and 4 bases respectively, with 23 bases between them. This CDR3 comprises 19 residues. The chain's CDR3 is CASSQEIVRDPRASDTQYF. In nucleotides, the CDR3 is TGTGCCAGCAGCCAAGAAATCGTCCGGGACCCCCGGGCCTCAGATACGCAGTATTTT.

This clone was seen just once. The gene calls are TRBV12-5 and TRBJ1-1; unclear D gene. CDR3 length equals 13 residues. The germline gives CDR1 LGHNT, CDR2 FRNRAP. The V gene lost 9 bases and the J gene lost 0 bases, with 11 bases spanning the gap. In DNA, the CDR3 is TGTGCTAGCCGAAAAACACTGAACACTGAAGCTTTCTTT. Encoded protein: CASRKTLNTEAFF.

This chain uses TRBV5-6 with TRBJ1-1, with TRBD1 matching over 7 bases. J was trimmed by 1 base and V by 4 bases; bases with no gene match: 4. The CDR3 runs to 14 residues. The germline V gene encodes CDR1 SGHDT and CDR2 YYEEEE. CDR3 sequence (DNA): TGTGCCAGCAGCCGCCGGGACAGGAACACTGAAGCTTTCTTT. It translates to CASSRRDRNTEAFF.

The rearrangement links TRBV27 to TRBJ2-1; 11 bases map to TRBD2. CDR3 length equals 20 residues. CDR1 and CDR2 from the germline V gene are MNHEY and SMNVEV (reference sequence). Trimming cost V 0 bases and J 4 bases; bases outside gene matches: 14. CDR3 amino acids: CASSLSYVRTSGFKYNEQFF. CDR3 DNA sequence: TGTGCCAGCAGTTTATCGTACGTTAGGACTAGCGGGTTCAAATACAATGAGCAGTTCTTC.

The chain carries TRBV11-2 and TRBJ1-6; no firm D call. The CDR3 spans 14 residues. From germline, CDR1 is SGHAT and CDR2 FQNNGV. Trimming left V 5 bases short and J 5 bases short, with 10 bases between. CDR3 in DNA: TGTGCCAGCAGCGGGTCCCCTAATAATTCACCCCTCCACTTT. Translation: CASSGSPNNSPLHF.

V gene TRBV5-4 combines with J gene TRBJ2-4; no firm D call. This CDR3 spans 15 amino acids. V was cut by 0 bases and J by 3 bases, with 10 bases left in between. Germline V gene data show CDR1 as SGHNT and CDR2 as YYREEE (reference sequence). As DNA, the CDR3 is TGTGCCAGCAGCTTGGCCGGTAGCATCAAAAACATTCAGTACTTC. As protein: CASSLAGSIKNIQYF.

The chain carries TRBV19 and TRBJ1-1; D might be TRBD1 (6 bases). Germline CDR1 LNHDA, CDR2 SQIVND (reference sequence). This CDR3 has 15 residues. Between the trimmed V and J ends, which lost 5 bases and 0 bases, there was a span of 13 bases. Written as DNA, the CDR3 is TGTGCCAGTAGTGTAAGACAGGCGATGAACACTGAAGCTTTCTTT. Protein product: CASSVRQAMNTEAFF.

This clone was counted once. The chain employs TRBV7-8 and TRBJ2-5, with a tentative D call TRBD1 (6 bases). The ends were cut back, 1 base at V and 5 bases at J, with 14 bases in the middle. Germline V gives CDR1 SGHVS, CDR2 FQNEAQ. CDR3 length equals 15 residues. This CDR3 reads CASSLVLGQGETQYF. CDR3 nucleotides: TGTGCCAGCAGCTTAGTGCTGGGGCAGGGGGAGACCCAGTACTTC. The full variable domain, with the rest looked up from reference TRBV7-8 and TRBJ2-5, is GAGVSQSPRYKVAKRGQDVALRCDPISGHVSLFWYQQALGQGPEFLTYFQNEAQLDKSGLPSDRFFAERPEGSVSTLKIQRTQQEDSAVYLCASSLVLGQGETQYFGPGTRLLVL.

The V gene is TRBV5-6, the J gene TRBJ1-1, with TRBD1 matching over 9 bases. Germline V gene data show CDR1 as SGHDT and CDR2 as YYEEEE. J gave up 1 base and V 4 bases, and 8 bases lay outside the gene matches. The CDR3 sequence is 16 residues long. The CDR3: CASSRGQGFSNTEAFF. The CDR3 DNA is TGTGCCAGCAGCCGGGGACAGGGATTTTCGAACACTGAAGCTTTCTTT. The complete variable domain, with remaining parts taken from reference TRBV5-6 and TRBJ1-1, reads DAGVTQSPTHLIKTRGQQVTLRCSPKSGHDTVSWYQQALGQGPQFIFQYYEEEERQRGNFPDRFSGHQFPNYSSELNVNALLLGDSALYLCASSRGQGFSNTEAFFGQGTRLTVV.

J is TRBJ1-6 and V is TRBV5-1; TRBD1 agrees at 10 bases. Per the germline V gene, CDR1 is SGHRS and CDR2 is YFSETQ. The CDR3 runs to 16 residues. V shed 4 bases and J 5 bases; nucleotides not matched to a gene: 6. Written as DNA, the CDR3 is TGCGCCAGCAGCGCCCCCGGGACAGGGGATAATTCACCCCTCCACTTT. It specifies CASSAPGTGDNSPLHF.

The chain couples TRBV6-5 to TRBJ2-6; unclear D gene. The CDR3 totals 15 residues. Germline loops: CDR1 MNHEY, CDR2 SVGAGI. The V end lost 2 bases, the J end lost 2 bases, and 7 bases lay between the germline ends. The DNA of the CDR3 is TGTGCCAGCAGTTACAAGAGTGCTGGGGCCAACGTCCTGACTTTC. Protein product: CASSYKSAGANVLTF.

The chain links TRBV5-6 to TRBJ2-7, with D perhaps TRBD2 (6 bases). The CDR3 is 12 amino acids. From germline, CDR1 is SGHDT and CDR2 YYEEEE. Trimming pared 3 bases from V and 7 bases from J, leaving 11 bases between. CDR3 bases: TGTGCCAGCAGCTCCGGACGGGAGGAGCAGTACTTC. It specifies CASSSGREEQYF.

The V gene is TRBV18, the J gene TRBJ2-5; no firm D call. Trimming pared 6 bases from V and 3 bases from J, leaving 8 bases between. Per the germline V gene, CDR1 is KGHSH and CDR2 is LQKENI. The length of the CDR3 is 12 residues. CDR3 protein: CASSPNKETQYF. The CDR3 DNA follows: TGTGCCAGCTCGCCCAATAAAGAGACCCAGTACTTC.

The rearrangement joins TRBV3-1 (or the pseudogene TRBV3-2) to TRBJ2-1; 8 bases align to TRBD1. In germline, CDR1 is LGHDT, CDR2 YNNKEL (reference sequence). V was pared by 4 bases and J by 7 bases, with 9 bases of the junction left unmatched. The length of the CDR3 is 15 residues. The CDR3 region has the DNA TGTGCCAGCAGCCCGTTGAGCGACAGGGGTAATGAGCAGTTCTTC. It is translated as CASSPLSDRGNEQFF.